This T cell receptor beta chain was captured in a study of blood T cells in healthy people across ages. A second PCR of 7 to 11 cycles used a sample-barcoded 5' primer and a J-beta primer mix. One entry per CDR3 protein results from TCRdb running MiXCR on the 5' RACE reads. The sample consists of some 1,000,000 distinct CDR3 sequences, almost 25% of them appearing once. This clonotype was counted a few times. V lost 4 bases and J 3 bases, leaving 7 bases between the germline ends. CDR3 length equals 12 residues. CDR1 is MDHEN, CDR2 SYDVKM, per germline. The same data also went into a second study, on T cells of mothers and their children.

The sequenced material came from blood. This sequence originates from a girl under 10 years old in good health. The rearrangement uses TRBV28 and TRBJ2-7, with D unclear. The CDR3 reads CASSYNNYEQYF. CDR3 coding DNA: TGTGCCAGCAGTTATAACAACTACGAGCAGTACTTC. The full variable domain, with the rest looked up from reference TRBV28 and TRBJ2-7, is DVKVTQSSRYLVKRTGEKVFLECVQDMDHENMFWYRQDPGLGLRLIYFSYDVKMKEKGDIPEGYSVSREKKERFSLILESASTNQTSMYLCASSYNNYEQYFGPGTRLTVT.